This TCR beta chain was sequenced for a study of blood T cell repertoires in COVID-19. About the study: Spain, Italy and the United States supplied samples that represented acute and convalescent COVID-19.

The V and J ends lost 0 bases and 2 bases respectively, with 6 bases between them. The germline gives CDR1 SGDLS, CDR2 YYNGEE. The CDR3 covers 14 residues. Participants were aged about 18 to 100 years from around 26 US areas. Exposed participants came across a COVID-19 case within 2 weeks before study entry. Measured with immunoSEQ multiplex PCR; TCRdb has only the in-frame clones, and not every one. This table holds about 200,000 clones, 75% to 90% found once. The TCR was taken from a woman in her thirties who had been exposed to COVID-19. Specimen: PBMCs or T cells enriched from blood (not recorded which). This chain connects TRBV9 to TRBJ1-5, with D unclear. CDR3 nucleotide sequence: TGTGCCAGCAGCGTAGAACCAGGCAATCAGCCCCAGCATTTT. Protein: CASSVEPGNQPQHF.